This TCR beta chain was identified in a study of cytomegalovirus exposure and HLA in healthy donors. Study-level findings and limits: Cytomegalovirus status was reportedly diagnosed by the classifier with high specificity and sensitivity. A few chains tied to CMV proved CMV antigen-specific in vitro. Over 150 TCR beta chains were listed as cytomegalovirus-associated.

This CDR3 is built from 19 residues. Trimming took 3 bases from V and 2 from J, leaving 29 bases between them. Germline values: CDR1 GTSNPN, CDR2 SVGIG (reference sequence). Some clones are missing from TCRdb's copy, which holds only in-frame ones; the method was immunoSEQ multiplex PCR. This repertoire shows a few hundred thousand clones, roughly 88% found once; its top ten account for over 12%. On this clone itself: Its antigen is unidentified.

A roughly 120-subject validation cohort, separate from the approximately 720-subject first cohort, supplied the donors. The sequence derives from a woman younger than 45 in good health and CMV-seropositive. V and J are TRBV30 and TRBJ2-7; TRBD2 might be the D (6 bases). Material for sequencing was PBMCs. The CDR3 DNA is TGTGCCTGGAGCGGGACTCCTTCAGACCGTTTACTAAGCGCCTACGAGCAGTACTTC. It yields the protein CAWSGTPSDRLLSAYEQYF. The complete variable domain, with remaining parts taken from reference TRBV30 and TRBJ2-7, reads SQTIHQWPATLVQPVGSPLSLECTVEGTSNPNLYWYRQAAGRGLQLLFYSVGIGQISSEVPQNLSASRPQDRQFILSSKKLLLSDSGFYLCAWSGTPSDRLLSAYEQYFGPGTRLTVT.